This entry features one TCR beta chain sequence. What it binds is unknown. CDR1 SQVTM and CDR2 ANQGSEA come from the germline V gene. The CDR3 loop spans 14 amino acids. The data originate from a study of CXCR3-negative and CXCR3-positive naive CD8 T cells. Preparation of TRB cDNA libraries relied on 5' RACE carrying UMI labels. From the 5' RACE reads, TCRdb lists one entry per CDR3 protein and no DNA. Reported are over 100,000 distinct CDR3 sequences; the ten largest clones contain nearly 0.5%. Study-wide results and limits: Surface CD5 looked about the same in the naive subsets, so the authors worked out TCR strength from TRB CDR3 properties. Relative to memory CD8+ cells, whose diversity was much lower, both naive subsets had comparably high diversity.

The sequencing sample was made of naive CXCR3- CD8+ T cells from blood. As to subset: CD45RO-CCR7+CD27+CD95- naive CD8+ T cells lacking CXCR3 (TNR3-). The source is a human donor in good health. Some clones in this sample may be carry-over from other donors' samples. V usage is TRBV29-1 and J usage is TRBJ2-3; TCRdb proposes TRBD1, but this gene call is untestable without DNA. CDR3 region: CSVVRAGGADTQYF.